The 30 T cell receptor beta chains reported below all come from one sample, sequenced in a study of blood T cells in healthy people across ages. Through a sample-barcoded 5' primer and a J-beta primer mix, a second PCR was run for about 6 to 12 cycles. MiXCR was run by TCRdb on the 5' RACE reads, yielding one entry per CDR3 protein. The sample includes under 800,000 distinct CDR3 sequences, more than 20% of them seen just once. Material for sequencing was blood. These receptors came from a man between 65 and 80 years old in good health.

This clonotype appeared a few times. The chain is built from TRBV29-1 and TRBJ1-4, with a tentative D call TRBD1 (5 bases). Germline CDR1 reads SQVTM; CDR2 reads ANQGSEA. The CDR3 loop spans 13 amino acids. Deletions cut 7 bases from V and 0 bases from J, with 9 bases between. Here the CDR3 reads CSGGDATNEKLFF. CDR3 DNA: TGCAGCGGGGGGGACGCAACTAATGAAAAACTGTTTTTT.

This clonotype was seen more than once but under ten times. The chain recombines TRBV4-1 with TRBJ1-4, with 8 bases matching TRBD1. The J segment lost 2 bases and the V segment lost 5 bases, leaving 4 bases of the junction unmatched. Germline CDR1 MGHRA, CDR2 YSYEKL. CDR3 length equals 15 residues. The CDR3 protein is CASSEQGGTNEKLFF. The CDR3 bases are TGCGCCAGCAGCGAACAGGGGGGCACTAATGAAAAACTGTTTTTT.

This clonotype was found a few times. The chain combines TRBV9 with TRBJ2-3, with 7 bases matching TRBD2. Losses at the gene ends were 4 bases for V and 9 bases for J; bases not matched to a gene: 17. The CDR3 runs to 16 residues. The germline V gene has CDR1 SGDLS and CDR2 YYNGEE. The CDR3 DNA is TGTGCCAGCAGCCCAGCGGGACTTCCCATTGCGGGAACGCAGTATTTT. It is translated as CASSPAGLPIAGTQYF.

There are a few counts of this clonotype. A junction end diverges from the germline sequence, so it may reflect a read error. This chain connects TRBV6-4 to TRBJ1-1, with D maybe TRBD1 (5 bases). This CDR3 has 13 amino acids. Per germline, CDR1 MRHNA and CDR2 SNTAGT. The CDR3 reads CASRKTESTEAFF. As DNA, the CDR3 is TGTGCCAGCAGGAAGACAGAGAGCACTGAGGCTTTCTTT.

CDR3 DNA sequence: TGTGCCACCAGCAGAGACAGGAGCAATCAGCCCCAGCATTTT. This codes for CATSRDRSNQPQHF. V and J are TRBV15 and TRBJ1-5; D call uncertain. There are 14 residues in the CDR3. The germline CDR1 and CDR2 sequences are LNHNV and YYDKDF (reference sequence). V was trimmed by 0 bases and J by 1 base, leaving 4 bases between them.

There are a few counts of this clonotype. The chain combines TRBV11-1 with TRBJ2-5; TRBD2 aligns across 14 bases. V shed 5 bases and J 0 bases; nucleotides not matched to a gene: 17. The CDR3 extends over 21 amino acids. Germline V lookup: CDR1 SGHAT, CDR2 FQDESV (reference sequence). CDR3 coding DNA: TGTGCCAGCAGCCCTCGACTAGCGGGAGGGCCGAGTCTTTTGTACCAAGAGACCCAGTACTTC. This gives the protein CASSPRLAGGPSLLYQETQYF.

In its sample, this clonotype was seen a few times. The chain links TRBV28 to TRBJ1-2; weak D call: TRBD1 (6 bases). V was pared by 5 bases and J by 7 bases, with 8 bases between. This CDR3 is built from 11 residues. Germline CDR1 is MDHEN and CDR2 is SYDVKM. CDR3 loop: CASSTGFGYTF. CDR3 nucleotides: TGTGCCAGCAGTACAGGGTTTGGCTACACCTTC.

This clonotype was seen a few times. The chain links TRBV25-1 to TRBJ2-7, with a weak D call TRBD1 (7 bases). This CDR3 is built from 15 residues. Trimming stripped 1 base from V and 3 bases from J, with 13 bases between. The germline V gene encodes CDR1 MGHDK and CDR2 SYGVNS. CDR3 loop: CASSESGRGDYEQYF. CDR3 coding DNA: TGTGCCAGCAGTGAATCCGGCAGGGGGGACTACGAGCAGTACTTC.

The chain uses TRBV7-2 and TRBJ2-5; D is unclear. Germline CDR1 and CDR2: SGHTA and FQGNSA. The CDR3 loop spans 15 amino acids. The V end was cut by 0 bases, the J end by 4 bases, with 12 bases between. This CDR3 reads CASSLAWGHRETQYF. For the CDR3, the DNA is TGTGCCAGCAGCTTAGCGTGGGGTCATCGAGAGACCCAGTACTTC.

V is TRBV7-9 and J is TRBJ2-2; TRBD1 matches at 9 bases. The CDR3 extends over 16 amino acids. Germline V gene lookup returns CDR1 SEHNR and CDR2 FQNEAQ (reference sequence). With V trimmed by 6 bases and J by 2 bases, 7 bases remained unmatched. CDR3 loop: CASRAGTGTNTGELFF. The CDR3 DNA follows: TGTGCCAGCAGGGCCGGGACAGGGACTAACACCGGGGAGCTGTTTTTT.

The sample holds a few counts of this clonotype. Germline is not matched at one junction end, which may reflect a read error. V is TRBV3-1 and J is TRBJ1-6, with TRBD1 as a possible D gene (6 bases). The CDR3 runs 14 residues. The V gene's germline CDR1 is LGHDT and CDR2 YNNKEL (reference sequence). CDR3 nucleotide sequence: TGTGCCAGCAGCCAAGGACAGGAGAGTTCACTCCTCCACTTT. Translating gives CASSQGQESSLLHF.

The chain couples TRBV6-1 to TRBJ2-1; the match to TRBD1 covers 9 bases. This CDR3 is built from 11 residues. V shed 11 bases and J 7 bases; nucleotides not matched to a gene: 3. CDR1 is MNHNS, CDR2 SASEGT, per germline. The CDR3 DNA follows: TGTGCCGCGGACAGGGGTAATGAGCAGTTCTTC. This gives the protein CAADRGNEQFF.

This chain uses TRBV7-8 with TRBJ2-5; D ambiguous. Germline V gene data show CDR1 as SGHVS and CDR2 as FQNEAQ. Between the trimmed V and J ends, which lost 2 bases and 4 bases, there was a span of 11 bases. CDR3 length equals 14 residues. CDR3 nucleotide sequence: TGTGCCAGCAGCTTACTCGGTTTGAGAGAGACCCAGTACTTC. Protein: CASSLLGLRETQYF.

This clonotype was seen a handful of times. J is TRBJ1-4 and V is TRBV7-9, with D tentatively TRBD1 (6 bases). CDR1 SEHNR and CDR2 FQNEAQ come from the germline V gene (reference sequence). Trimming removed 1 base at V and 2 bases at J, with 8 bases between. This CDR3 has 15 residues. The CDR3: CASSLGGQTNEKLFF. The CDR3 DNA is TGTGCCAGCAGCTTAGGGGGGCAGACTAATGAAAAACTGTTTTTT. The whole variable domain, filled in from reference TRBV7-9 and TRBJ1-4, reads DTGVSQNPRHKITKRGQNVTFRCDPISEHNRLYWYRQTLGQGPEFLTYFQNEAQLEKSRLLSDRFSAERPKGSFSTLEIQRTEQGDSAMYLCASSLGGQTNEKLFFGSGTQLSVL.

This rearrangement joins TRBV20-1 to TRBJ1-2; D unclear. The CDR3 loop spans 14 amino acids. Germline assignment: CDR1 DFQATT and CDR2 SNEGSKA (reference sequence). V was clipped by 0 bases and J by 1 base, with 9 bases between them. CDR3 protein: CSARDLAGNYGYTF. The CDR3 region has the DNA TGCAGTGCTAGAGATTTGGCGGGTAACTATGGCTACACCTTC.

This clonotype came up a few times. The chain combines TRBV5-1 with TRBJ2-5, with 9 bases fitting TRBD1. The J call may be mistaken, given a closer DNA end match to TRBJ2-7. The length of the CDR3 is 15 residues. Looked up from germline, CDR1 is SGHRS and CDR2 is YFSETQ. Written as DNA, the CDR3 is TGCGCCAGCAGCTTAAACAGGGGGCTGGCCTACGAGCAGTACTTC. Protein sequence: CASSLNRGLAYEQYF.

This clonotype was found a few times. The genes are TRBV5-6 and TRBJ2-1; TRBD2 agrees at 11 bases. The V segment lost 4 bases and the J segment 4 bases; nucleotides outside the gene matches: 13. CDR1 and CDR2 from the germline V gene are SGHDT and YYEEEE. The CDR3 totals 18 residues. This CDR3 reads CASSQGGPGLAEYNEQFF. The CDR3 DNA reads TGTGCCAGCAGCCAGGGGGGTCCGGGACTAGCGGAATACAATGAGCAGTTCTTC.

This clonotype was picked up many times. J is TRBJ2-5 and V is TRBV28, with 8 bases matching TRBD1. The DNA matches TRBJ2-7 better at its end, which makes the J call doubtful. Germline loops: CDR1 MDHEN, CDR2 SYDVKM. This CDR3 is 15 amino acids long. Here the CDR3 DNA reads TGTGCCAGCAGCGCCAGAGACAGGGGTGGGAACGAGCAGTACTTC. Its translation: CASSARDRGGNEQYF.

CDR3 coding DNA: TGTGCCAGCAGCCCGGAGGTGAGGCGGGAGACCCAGTACTTC. This translates into CASSPEVRRETQYF. The chain uses TRBV28 and TRBJ2-1, with a tentative D call TRBD2 (5 bases). With the DNA end fitting TRBJ2-5 better, the J assignment may be wrong. This CDR3 contains 14 residues. Germline V gene lookup returns CDR1 MDHEN and CDR2 SYDVKM.

Only a few counts were recorded for this clonotype. The rearrangement links TRBV9 to TRBJ1-6; 7 bases are shared with TRBD1. The trim removed 3 bases at V and 7 bases at J, leaving 7 bases unmatched. CDR1 and CDR2 (germline): SGDLS, YYNGEE. The CDR3 extends over 15 amino acids. The CDR3 DNA follows: TGTGCCAGCAGCGCCGGGGACAGTAGGAATTCACCCCTCCACTTT. Translated, it gives CASSAGDSRNSPLHF. Together with reference TRBV9 and TRBJ1-6, the CDR3 gives the full variable domain: DSGVTQTPKHLITATGQRVTLRCSPRSGDLSVYWYQQSLDQGLQFLIQYYNGEERAKGNILERFSAQQFPDLHSELNLSSLELGDSALYFCASSAGDSRNSPLHFGNGTRLTVT.

With regard to this clonotype: An end of the junction differs from the germline gene, which may be a read error. The chain combines TRBV12-3 or TRBV12-4 with TRBJ2-1; TRBD1 aligns across 8 bases. The CDR3 spans 15 residues. CDR3 nucleotide sequence: TGTGCCGGCAGGCAATCAGGGGGCGGAAACAATGAGCAGTTCTTC. Translating it yields CAGRQSGGGNNEQFF.

V usage is TRBV11-2 and J usage is TRBJ1-2; D is uncertain. The ends were cut back, 5 bases at V and 0 bases at J, with 10 bases in the middle. The length of the CDR3 is 14 residues. CDR1 is SGHAT, CDR2 FQNNGV, per germline. The CDR3 nucleotides read TGTGCCAGCAGCCCCAAGTTAGCTAACTATGGCTACACCTTC. It is translated as CASSPKLANYGYTF.

This clonotype occurred a few times. The chain carries TRBV28 and TRBJ2-2, with 13 bases fitting TRBD2. Germline CDR1 MDHEN, CDR2 SYDVKM. The CDR3 length is 15 residues. J gave up 5 bases and V 5 bases, and 2 bases lay outside the gene matches. CDR3 region: CASSGTSGVTGELFF. CDR3 DNA: TGTGCCAGCAGTGGGACTAGCGGGGTAACCGGGGAGCTGTTTTTT.

The V gene is TRBV5-1, the J gene TRBJ2-5, with a weak D call TRBD1 (6 bases). The CDR3 covers 15 residues. Germline lookup yields CDR1 SGHRS and CDR2 YFSETQ. Trimming took off 1 base at V and 2 bases at J, with 12 bases between the two ends. The CDR3: CASSLLSRGQETQYF. In nucleotides, the CDR3 is TGCGCCAGCAGCTTGCTTAGCAGGGGTCAAGAGACCCAGTACTTC.

The chain has TRBV29-1 and TRBJ2-5; TRBD1 matches 8 bases. The J call could be wrong; TRBJ2-7 is a better fit for the DNA end. CDR3 length: 14 amino acids. Germline V gene data show CDR1 as SQVTM and CDR2 as ANQGSEA. The CDR3 nucleotides read TGCAGCGTTGACCCGGGGACAGGTCCCAACGAGCAGTACTTC. Translation gives CSVDPGTGPNEQYF.

The J gene is TRBJ2-5, the V gene TRBV24-1, with a weak D call TRBD2 (5 bases). From germline, CDR1 is KGHDR and CDR2 SFDVKD. The V gene lost 4 bases and the J gene lost 5 bases, with 13 bases spanning the gap. The CDR3 sequence is 14 residues long. The CDR3 is CATSDPGMGETQYF. CDR3 in DNA: TGTGCCACCAGTGACCCCGGGATGGGGGAGACCCAGTACTTC.

This clonotype was found a few times. The chain links TRBV21-1 to TRBJ2-5. TRBV21-1 is designated a pseudogene. This CDR3 region has 18 residues. The CDR3 DNA reads as TGTGCCAGCAGCAAAGCGCGTTGGTACAGCCGAAGGCAAGAGACCCAGTACTTC. It codes for CASSKARWYSRRQETQYF.

As regards this clonotype: Since a much larger clone is just one base distant, this may be a read error. The rearrangement links TRBV5-1 to TRBJ2-5; 8 nucleotides match TRBD1. V lost 4 bases, J lost 1 base, and 3 bases stayed unmatched. The CDR3 is 14 residues long. Germline V gene data show CDR1 as SGHRS and CDR2 as YFSETQ. CDR3: CASSVGQVQETQYF. In DNA form, the CDR3 reads TGCGCCAGCAGCGTGGGACAGGTCCAAGAGACCCAGTACTTC.

In this sample, this clonotype turned up a few times. The chain recombines TRBV29-1 with TRBJ1-1; D may be TRBD1 (5 bases). The V gene lost 4 bases and the J gene lost 5 bases, with 11 bases spanning the gap. The CDR3 is 12 amino acids. Germline assignment: CDR1 SQVTM and CDR2 ANQGSEA. CDR3 sequence (DNA): TGCAGCGTTGCTCCGGGGGAAACTGAAGCTTTCTTT. It encodes CSVAPGETEAFF.

The chain is built from TRBV20-1 and TRBJ1-4, with D possibly TRBD1 on 5 matching bases. Trimming took 3 bases from V and 3 from J, leaving 14 bases between them. This CDR3 is built from 15 residues. The germline V gene encodes CDR1 DFQATT and CDR2 SNEGSKA (reference sequence). The CDR3 is CSASWSGLSNEKLFF. As DNA, the CDR3 is TGCAGTGCTAGTTGGTCAGGGTTGTCTAATGAAAAACTGTTTTTT.